The 3 T cell receptor beta chains presented below share a single source sample, sequenced in a study of naive and memory T cell subsets. The beta constant-region primer was an equimolar mix of two oligonucleotides covering TRBC1 and TRBC2. Nested alpha and beta constant-region primers with the SP2 primer drove four PCR rounds on ligated cDNA. MiXCR, run by TCRdb on the UMI-ligation and nested PCR reads, gives a single entry per CDR3 protein. The sample has approximately 80,000 distinct CDR3 sequences; approximately 9.2% are singletons. The specimen sequenced was naive CD8+ T cells from blood. The receptors derive from a human donor in good health.

The CDR3 sequence: CASSPLTSTQYF. The CDR3 nucleotides read TGTGCCAGCAGCCCGTTGACTAGTACGCAGTATTTT. The chain is built from TRBV7-6 and TRBJ2-3; maybe TRBD2 (6 bases). V lost 5 bases and J lost 8, with 11 bases in between. The CDR3 has 12 amino acids. Per the germline V gene, CDR1 is SGHVS and CDR2 is FNYEAQ. The full variable domain, rest sourced from reference TRBV7-6 and TRBJ2-3, is GAGVSQSPRYKVTKRGQDVALRCDPISGHVSLYWYRQALGQGPEFLTYFNYEAQQDKSGLPNDRFSAERPEGSISTLTIQRTEQRDSAMYRCASSPLTSTQYFGPGTRLTVL.

At least ten counts were recorded for this clonotype. The chain carries TRBV11-2 and TRBJ1-6; D is undetermined. The ends were cut back, 5 bases at V and 12 bases at J, with 8 bases in the middle. Germline CDR1 reads SGHAT; CDR2 reads FQNNGV. The CDR3 runs 11 residues. CDR3 bases: TGTGCCAGCAGCCACCCTCTACCCCTCCACTTT. It encodes CASSHPLPLHF.

This clonotype appeared a few times. This chain joins TRBV29-1 and TRBJ2-1; TRBD1 matches at 8 bases. The CDR3 spans 14 residues. Trimming cost V 6 bases and J 2 bases; bases outside gene matches: 6. Germline CDR1 and CDR2: SQVTM and ANQGSEA. CDR3 residues: CSVTGTGAYNEQFF. The CDR3 coding sequence is TGCAGCGTGACCGGGACAGGAGCCTACAATGAGCAGTTCTTC.